The rows below give T cell receptor beta chains drawn from one sample of a study of cytomegalovirus exposure and HLA in healthy donors. The data were produced by immunoSEQ multiplex PCR, yet TCRdb's version contains in-frame clones alone and is incomplete. In the table there are roughly 90,000 clones, 80% to 90% of which are singletons. The sequencing sample was made of PBMCs. The receptors were gathered from a man between 18 and 35 years old in good health and CMV-seronegative. Each CDR3 is given with its conserved first and last residue. The order of the fields is clone size, J gene, D gene, V gene, CDR3 DNA, CDR3 protein. The D gene is left open where the match is weak. Part of the rows lack a size; the others show once, few, many or a class for expanded clones.

>NA|TRBJ1-5|NA|TRBV9
TGTGCCAGCAGCGTAGGATCGGGAGTTCAGCCCCAGCATTTT
CASSVGSGVQPQHF
>NA|TRBJ1-3|NA|TRBV9
TGTGCCAGCAGCGTAGGGGCCGGGACACTCTCTGGAAACACCATATATTTT
CASSVGAGTLSGNTIYF
>NA|TRBJ2-1|TRBD2|TRBV5-3
TGTGCCAGGCCGAATCTAGCGGGAGTTTTCGACAATGAGCAGTTCTTC
CARPNLAGVFDNEQFF
>NA|TRBJ2-2|NA|TRBV18
TGTGCCAGCTCACCAGTTGCAGGTCGCGGGGAGCTGTTTTTT
CASSPVAGRGELFF
>few|TRBJ2-4|NA|TRBV28
TGTGCCAGCAGGGGAGGAGGGGTGGGCTACATTCAGTACTTC
CASRGGGVGYIQYF
>few|TRBJ1-3|NA|TRBV11-2
TGTGCCAGCAGCGTAGGGAGTTCTGGAAACACCATATATTTT
CASSVGSSGNTIYF
>NA|TRBJ1-5|TRBD1|TRBV30
TGTGCCTGGAGTGTAGCCGGGACAGGACGAAATTTT
CAWSVAGTGRNF
>NA|TRBJ1-1|TRBD1|TRBV6-6
TGTGCCAGCAGTTACAGGACAGGGCACACTGAAGCTTTCTTT
CASSYRTGHTEAFF
>few|TRBJ2-7|TRBD2|TRBV4-1
TGCGCCAGCAGCCAATCGGCTAGCGGGACCTCCTACGAGCAGTACTTC
CASSQSASGTSYEQYF
>NA|TRBJ1-1|NA|TRBV6-1
TGTGCCAGCAGTCTTGACCCAAACGGGGAAGCTTTCTTT
CASSLDPNGEAFF
>NA|TRBJ2-4|TRBD2|TRBV5-1
TGCGCCAGCAGCCCGGGACTAGCGGGAGCTATCAACATTCAGTACTTC
CASSPGLAGAINIQYF
>few|TRBJ2-7|TRBD2|TRBV18
TGTGCCAGCTCACCGATTGGACTAGCGGAGTACGAGCAGTACTTC
CASSPIGLAEYEQYF
>NA|TRBJ2-3|NA|TRBV19
TGTGCCAGTAGTATATTAGGCCAGGGGAAAGATACGCAGTATTTT
CASSILGQGKDTQYF
>NA|TRBJ1-2|NA|TRBV19
TGTGTCAGTAGTATTCGCAGGGTCGACGGCTACACCTTC
CVSSIRRVDGYTF
>NA|TRBJ2-3|NA|TRBV27
TGTGCCACCCGGGACTCTGGAACAGATACGCAGTATTTT
CATRDSGTDTQYF
>NA|TRBJ1-1|NA|TRBV19
TGTGCCAGTAGTATCTCCTCAGGAATGAACACTGAAGCTTTCTTT
CASSISSGMNTEAFF
>NA|TRBJ1-1|NA|TRBV7-6
TGTGCCAGCACCGATTCGGGGGACACTGAAGCTTTCTTT
CASTDSGDTEAFF
>NA|TRBJ1-5|TRBD1|TRBV6-7
TGTGCCAGCAGTTATAAACAGGGGCAGAGCAATCAGCCCCAGCATTTT
CASSYKQGQSNQPQHF
>NA|TRBJ2-3|TRBD1|TRBV10-1
TGCGCCAGCAGTGAGTTTCCCGGGACAGACTTTACGAACCTGAGCACAGATACGCAGTATTTT
CASSEFPGTDFTNLSTDTQYF
>NA|TRBJ1-3|TRBD1|TRBV2
TGTGCCAGTCGACAGGGACCTGGAAACACCATATATTTT
CASRQGPGNTIYF
>NA|TRBJ1-5|TRBD1|TRBV5-3
TGTGCCAGCTACAGGGGAATCCCCTTTAGCAATCAGCCCCAGCATTTT
CASYRGIPFSNQPQHF
>NA|TRBJ2-7|TRBD2|TRBV11-2
TGTGCCAGCAGCGCTTGGGGGGGAGGTCCCTCCTACGAGCAGTACTTC
CASSAWGGGPSYEQYF
>once|TRBJ2-6|NA|TRBV11-2
TGTGCCAGCAGCTCCGGGAACGCTGGGGCCAACGTCCTGACTTTC
CASSSGNAGANVLTF
>NA|TRBJ2-1|TRBD2|TRBV5-1
TGCGCCAGCAGCTGGGGACTAGCGGTCTACAATGAGCAGTTCTTC
CASSWGLAVYNEQFF
>NA|TRBJ1-3|TRBD1|TRBV19
TGTGCCAGTAGTATGCGGACAGGGGGCAGTGGAAACACCATATATTTT
CASSMRTGGSGNTIYF
>NA|TRBJ2-2|NA|TRBV4-1
TGCGCCAGCAGCCCCGAGAGGCTGAACACCGGGGAGCTGTTTTTT
CASSPERLNTGELFF
>NA|TRBJ1-2|TRBD1|TRBV5-4
TGTGCCAGCAGTTCCGGGACAGGGGGAGGTAGGACGAACGGCTACACCTTC
CASSSGTGGGRTNGYTF
>few|TRBJ1-6|TRBD1|TRBV19
TGTGCCAGTAGGGGACAGGCCCATACGGATTCACCCCTCCACTTT
CASRGQAHTDSPLHF
>NA|TRBJ2-1|NA|TRBV6-5
TGTGCCAGCAGTTACTCGACTAGAAGCAATGAGCAGTTCTTC
CASSYSTRSNEQFF
>NA|TRBJ2-7|NA|TRBV6-1
TGTGCCAGCACCATCGATCTAGCGACCTACGAGCAGTACTTC
CASTIDLATYEQYF
>NA|TRBJ2-7|TRBD1|TRBV28
TGTGCCAGCAGTTTTCGGGGACAGTACTACGAGCAGTACTTC
CASSFRGQYYEQYF
>NA|TRBJ2-7|NA|TRBV27
TGTGCCAGCAGTTTCAGGGACTCATCTCTAAGGGTCTACGAGCAGTACTTC
CASSFRDSSLRVYEQYF
>few|TRBJ1-5|NA|TRBV2
TGTGCCAGTGCCGGACACCTCAATCAGCCCCAGCATTTT
CASAGHLNQPQHF
>NA|TRBJ1-2|TRBD1|TRBV5-4
TGTGCCAGCAGCTTGCCGGACAGGGGGCGCGGTGGCTACACCTTC
CASSLPDRGRGGYTF
>NA|TRBJ2-2|TRBD2|TRBV28
TGTGCCAGCAGTTTAGGTGTGCTAGCGGACAACACCGGGGAGCTGTTTTTT
CASSLGVLADNTGELFF
>NA|TRBJ1-1|NA|TRBV7-9
TGTACCAGCAGCCCTACAGCGGACGGGAACACTGAAGCTTTCTTT
CTSSPTADGNTEAFF
>few|TRBJ2-5|TRBD2|TRBV27
TGTGCCAGCAGTTTAAGCGGGAGGGCAGGGGAGACCCAGTACTTC
CASSLSGRAGETQYF
>NA|TRBJ2-2|TRBD2|TRBV7-7
TGTGCCAGCAGCCCCGGACGGGAGGCCGGGGAGCTGTTTTTT
CASSPGREAGELFF
>NA|TRBJ2-5|NA|TRBV27
TGTGCCAGCAGTTCCCGGCCAATCGGGGGGCCCCAGTACTTC
CASSSRPIGGPQYF
>NA|TRBJ1-4|TRBD1|TRBV18
TGTGCCAGCTCACCCGAAGGCGGGACAGGGTATGAAAAACTGTTTTTT
CASSPEGGTGYEKLFF
>NA|TRBJ2-2|TRBD2|TRBV18
TGTTCATCACTAGCGGGGTACACCGGGGAGCTGTTTTTT
CSSLAGYTGELFF
>NA|TRBJ2-1|TRBD2|TRBV9
TGTGCCAGCACCCCAGTTAGCGGGAGGGCCGTCAATGAGCAGTTCTTC
CASTPVSGRAVNEQFF
>NA|TRBJ1-5|NA|TRBV28
TGTGCCAGCAGTTCCCGGAGGGCGGGAGGCAATCAGCCCCAGCATTTT
CASSSRRAGGNQPQHF
>NA|TRBJ2-1|TRBD1|TRBV27
TGTGCCAGCAGTAGACGGACAGGGGGCACTGAGCAGTTCTTC
CASSRRTGGTEQFF
>once|TRBJ1-6|NA|TRBV18
TGTGCCAGCTCTACCAGGGGCAGGGTTGATTCACCCCTCCACTTT
CASSTRGRVDSPLHF
>NA|TRBJ2-7|TRBD1|TRBV19
TGTGCCAGCCGCACAGGGGGCGCGGGTGAGCAGTACTTC
CASRTGGAGEQYF
>NA|TRBJ1-5|NA|TRBV10-3
TGTGCCATCAGTGCACAGGGTTCCAATCAGCCCCAGCATTTT
CAISAQGSNQPQHF
>NA|TRBJ1-2|NA|TRBV28
TGTGCCAGCAGTCCTGGAAAGACAGTCCGCACCTATGGCTACACCTTC
CASSPGKTVRTYGYTF
>NA|TRBJ1-3|TRBD1|TRBV5-1
TGCGCCAGCAGCTTTCGGACAGGAGAACTCTCTGGAAACACCATATATTTT
CASSFRTGELSGNTIYF
>NA|TRBJ2-2|NA|TRBV6-1
TGTGCCAGCAGATCCTCCGGGACCGGGGAGCTGTTTTTT
CASRSSGTGELFF
>NA|TRBJ1-5|TRBD1|TRBV5-5
TGTGCCAGCAGCTACGGACAGGGGCGCAATCAGCCCCAGCATTTT
CASSYGQGRNQPQHF